This T cell receptor (beta chain) was captured in a study of identical twins. Study-wide findings and caveats: These conclusions were based on statistical analysis (cross-sectional, not following the same donors).

TCRdb re-derived calls from the 5' RACE reads in MiXCR, one entry per CDR3 protein. The sample holds about 920,000 distinct CDR3 sequences; roughly an eighth are singletons and the top ten take around 1.5%. This clonotype was detected a few times. Its antigen is currently unknown. This CDR3 region has 13 residues. V was shortened by 5 bases and J by 4 bases, with 14 bases between the two germline ends. In germline, CDR1 is SQVTM, CDR2 ANQGSEA. The sample was also linked to a second study, of yellow fever vaccine responses in identical twins.

This chain connects TRBV29-1 to TRBJ2-5, with D hard to call. Material for sequencing was PBMCs. The source is a woman between 18 and 29 years old in good health. CDR3: CSVTPRSPETQYF. The CDR3 bases are TGCAGCGTTACACCTAGGTCTCCAGAGACCCAGTACTTC.